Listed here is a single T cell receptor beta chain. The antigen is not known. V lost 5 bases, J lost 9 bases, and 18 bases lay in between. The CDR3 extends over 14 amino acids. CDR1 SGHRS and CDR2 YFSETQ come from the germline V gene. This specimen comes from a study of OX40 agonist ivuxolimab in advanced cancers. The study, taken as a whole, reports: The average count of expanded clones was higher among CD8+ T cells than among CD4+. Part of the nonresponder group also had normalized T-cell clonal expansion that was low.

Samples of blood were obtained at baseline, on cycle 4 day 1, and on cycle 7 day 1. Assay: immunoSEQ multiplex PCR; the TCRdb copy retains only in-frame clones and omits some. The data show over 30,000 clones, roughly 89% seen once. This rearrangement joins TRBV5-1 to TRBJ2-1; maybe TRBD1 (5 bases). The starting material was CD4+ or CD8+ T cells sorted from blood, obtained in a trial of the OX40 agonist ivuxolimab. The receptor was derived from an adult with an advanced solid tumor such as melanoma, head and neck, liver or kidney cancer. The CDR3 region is CASRRGEVFLEQFF. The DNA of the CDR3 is TGCGCCAGCAGAAGGGGCGAGGTCTTCCTTGAGCAGTTCTTC.